This T cell receptor beta chain is from a study of CD8+CD57+ T cells in acquired aplastic anemia. Template material for TCR beta VDJ and CDR3 profiling consisted of genomic DNA. TCRdb itself ran the reads through MiXCR, one entry per CDR3 protein. The data show 350,000 to 450,000 distinct CDR3 sequences, with roughly 64% seen just once and 4% held by the top ten. The sample holds many counts of this clonotype. The CDR3 consists of 14 residues. Germline CDR1 reads LNHDA; CDR2 reads SQIVND (reference sequence). Trimming cost V 3 bases and J 4 bases, with 12 bases left between them. The J gene is TRBJ1-1, the V gene TRBV19; tentatively, D is TRBD1 (6 bases). Sequences were obtained from sorted CD4+, CD8+, or CD8+CD57+ T cells (not recorded which) from PBMCs. The TCR sequence derives from a human donor in good health, serving as a control. DNA of the CDR3: TGTGCCAGTAGTATCAGGGGACTAGGCACTGAAGCTTTCTTT. Translation: CASSIRGLGTEAFF.